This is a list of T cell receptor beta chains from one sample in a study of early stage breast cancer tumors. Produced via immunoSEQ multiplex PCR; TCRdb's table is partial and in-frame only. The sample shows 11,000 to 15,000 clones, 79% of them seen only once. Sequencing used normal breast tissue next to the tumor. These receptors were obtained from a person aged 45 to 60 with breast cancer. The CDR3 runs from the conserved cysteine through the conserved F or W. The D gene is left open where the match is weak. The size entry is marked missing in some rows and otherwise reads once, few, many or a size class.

CDR3: CASSFASGANVLTF
DNA: TGCGCCAGCAGCTTCGCCTCTGGGGCCAACGTCCTGACTTTC
size: NA
V: TRBV5-1
D: NA
J: TRBJ2-6

CDR3: CASSLRLAGTTEQYF
DNA: TGTGCCAGCAGCCTCCGACTAGCGGGAACGACCGAGCAGTACTTC
size: NA
V: TRBV27
D: TRBD2
J: TRBJ2-7

CDR3: CATSRVSYHNEQFF
DNA: TGTGCCACCAGCAGAGTTTCCTACCACAATGAGCAGTTCTTC
size: NA
V: TRBV15
D: NA
J: TRBJ2-1

CDR3: CSVQGGAESEAFF
DNA: TGCAGCGTACAAGGGGGGGCAGAGTCGGAAGCTTTCTTT
size: once
V: TRBV29-1
D: NA
J: TRBJ1-1

CDR3: CASSYTGASSYEQYF
DNA: TGTGCCAGCAGCTATACAGGGGCGAGCTCCTACGAGCAGTACTTC
size: NA
V: TRBV28
D: TRBD1
J: TRBJ2-7

CDR3: CASSPQRGGELFF
DNA: TGTGCCAGCAGCCCACAGCGCGGAGGGGAGCTGTTTTTT
size: NA
V: TRBV9
D: NA
J: TRBJ2-2

CDR3: CATGGQDPRDTQYF
DNA: TGTGCCACAGGCGGTCAGGACCCTCGGGATACGCAGTATTTT
size: NA
V: TRBV15
D: NA
J: TRBJ2-3

CDR3: CASSLGENTEAFF
DNA: TGTGCCAGCAGCTTGGGGGAGAACACTGAAGCTTTCTTT
size: NA
V: TRBV5-6
D: NA
J: TRBJ1-1

CDR3: CASSPPKPGELFF
DNA: TGTGCCAGCTCACCACCCAAACCCGGGGAGCTGTTTTTT
size: NA
V: TRBV18
D: NA
J: TRBJ2-2

CDR3: CASSFPPGQGGYEQYF
DNA: TGTGCCAGCAGTTTCCCGCCGGGACAGGGGGGATACGAGCAGTACTTC
size: NA
V: TRBV28
D: TRBD1
J: TRBJ2-7

CDR3: CASGPTETQYF
DNA: TGTGCCAGCGGGCCCACAGAGACCCAGTACTTC
size: NA
V: TRBV19
D: NA
J: TRBJ2-5

CDR3: CAISAEEGTDTQYF
DNA: TGTGCCATCAGTGCGGAGGAAGGGACTGATACGCAGTATTTT
size: NA
V: TRBV10-3
D: NA
J: TRBJ2-3

CDR3: CASRGLAGITDTQYF
DNA: TGTGCCAGCAGAGGTCTAGCGGGGATCACAGATACGCAGTATTTT
size: NA
V: TRBV5-6
D: TRBD2
J: TRBJ2-3

CDR3: CASRTSGELFF
DNA: TGTGCCAGCAGAACATCCGGGGAGCTGTTTTTT
size: NA
V: TRBV27
D: NA
J: TRBJ2-2

CDR3: CSVETSGRAHEQFF
DNA: TGCAGCGTCGAAACTAGCGGGAGGGCCCATGAGCAGTTCTTC
size: NA
V: TRBV29-1
D: TRBD2
J: TRBJ2-1

CDR3: CASSLDMGRPQYF
DNA: TGCGCCAGCAGCTTGGATATGGGGAGACCCCAGTACTTC
size: NA
V: TRBV5-1
D: NA
J: TRBJ2-5

CDR3: CASSLVASRPTDTQYF
DNA: TGTGCCAGCAGCTTGGTAGCTTCCAGACCCACAGATACGCAGTATTTT
size: NA
V: TRBV5-5
D: NA
J: TRBJ2-3

CDR3: CASSPRAGSYNEQFF
DNA: TGTGCCAGCTCACCAAGGGCGGGGTCCTACAATGAGCAGTTCTTC
size: few
V: TRBV18
D: NA
J: TRBJ2-1

CDR3: CASSLGTPYEQYF
DNA: TGTGCCAGCAGTCTCGGGACGCCCTACGAGCAGTACTTC
size: NA
V: TRBV28
D: NA
J: TRBJ2-7

CDR3: CASSPSGRPAFF
DNA: TGTGCCAGCAGTCCTTCAGGCAGGCCGGCTTTCTTT
size: few
V: TRBV28
D: NA
J: TRBJ1-1

CDR3: CASSPGGTDTQYF
DNA: TGTGCCAGCAGCCCCGGGGGCACAGATACGCAGTATTTT
size: NA
V: TRBV9
D: NA
J: TRBJ2-3

CDR3: CASSLNGQGRGNSPLHF
DNA: TGTGCCAGCAGCTTAAACGGACAGGGAAGGGGTAATTCACCCCTCCACTTT
size: NA
V: TRBV7-2
D: TRBD1
J: TRBJ1-6

CDR3: CASCPQGVFSTDTQYF
DNA: TGTGCCAGCTGTCCGCAGGGAGTATTTAGCACAGATACGCAGTATTTT
size: NA
V: TRBV5-8
D: NA
J: TRBJ2-3

CDR3: CATSGRDRRGDEQFF
DNA: TGTGCCACCTCCGGGAGGGACCGAAGGGGCGATGAGCAGTTCTTC
size: NA
V: TRBV6-1
D: TRBD2
J: TRBJ2-1

CDR3: CASSLGTGVTGELFF
DNA: TGTGCCAGCAGCTTAGGGACAGGGGTCACCGGGGAGCTGTTTTTT
size: NA
V: TRBV7-6
D: TRBD1
J: TRBJ2-2

CDR3: CASSAIAGGSYNEQFF
DNA: TGTGCCAGCAGTGCTATAGCGGGAGGGAGCTACAATGAGCAGTTCTTC
size: NA
V: TRBV2
D: TRBD2
J: TRBJ2-1

CDR3: CAISGGSGLAELDTQYF
DNA: TGTGCCATCAGTGGGGGATCCGGACTAGCGGAGTTAGATACGCAGTATTTT
size: NA
V: TRBV10-3
D: TRBD2
J: TRBJ2-3

CDR3: CASGSQGGGRSSEYF
DNA: TGTGCCAGCGGCTCTCAGGGGGGGGGCCGGTCAAGCGAGTATTTT
size: NA
V: TRBV28
D: NA
J: TRBJ2-3

CDR3: CSVEGLRGGGGEQYF
DNA: TGCAGCGTTGAAGGGTTGAGGGGGGGCGGTGGCGAGCAGTACTTC
size: NA
V: TRBV29-1
D: NA
J: TRBJ2-7

CDR3: CASSLGQAYNEQFF
DNA: TGCGCCAGCAGCTTGGGACAGGCCTACAATGAGCAGTTCTTC
size: NA
V: TRBV5-1
D: NA
J: TRBJ2-1

CDR3: CATRGRDYGYTF
DNA: TGTGCCACCAGGGGTAGGGACTATGGCTACACCTTC
size: NA
V: TRBV15
D: NA
J: TRBJ1-2

CDR3: CASSQGIPGSNSPLHF
DNA: TGCGCCAGCAGCCAAGGTATACCGGGGTCGAATTCACCCCTCCACTTT
size: NA
V: TRBV5-5
D: NA
J: TRBJ1-6

CDR3: CASSLGAGRTGELFF
DNA: TGCGCCAGCAGCTTGGGGGCAGGGAGGACCGGGGAGCTGTTTTTT
size: NA
V: TRBV5-1
D: NA
J: TRBJ2-2

CDR3: CASSLRGENTGELFF
DNA: TGCGCCAGCAGCTTACGGGGGGAGAACACCGGGGAGCTGTTTTTT
size: NA
V: TRBV5-1
D: TRBD2
J: TRBJ2-2

CDR3: CASSPPWREQYF
DNA: TGTGCCAGCAGTCCCCCCTGGAGGGAGCAGTACTTC
size: NA
V: TRBV28
D: NA
J: TRBJ2-7

CDR3: CASSFMLAGGYNEQFF
DNA: TGTGCCAGCAGCTTTATGCTAGCGGGGGGTTACAATGAGCAGTTCTTC
size: NA
V: TRBV5-4
D: TRBD2
J: TRBJ2-1

CDR3: CASSEGFPGTAFWPLHF
DNA: TGTGCCAGCAGTGAAGGCTTCCCCGGGACAGCTTTTTGGCCCCTCCACTTT
size: few
V: TRBV2
D: TRBD1
J: TRBJ1-6

CDR3: CAWSVLGPTNEKLFF
DNA: TGTGCCTGGAGTGTACTAGGGCCAACTAATGAAAAACTGTTTTTT
size: NA
V: TRBV30
D: NA
J: TRBJ1-4

CDR3: CASSLVEGIRTGGTDTQYF
DNA: TGTGCCAGCAGCTTAGTCGAGGGGATCCGGACAGGGGGCACAGATACGCAGTATTTT
size: NA
V: TRBV7-9
D: TRBD1
J: TRBJ2-3

CDR3: CASSYSPSSTQYF
DNA: TGTGCCAGCAGTTACTCCCCATCAAGTACGCAGTATTTT
size: NA
V: TRBV6-5
D: NA
J: TRBJ2-3